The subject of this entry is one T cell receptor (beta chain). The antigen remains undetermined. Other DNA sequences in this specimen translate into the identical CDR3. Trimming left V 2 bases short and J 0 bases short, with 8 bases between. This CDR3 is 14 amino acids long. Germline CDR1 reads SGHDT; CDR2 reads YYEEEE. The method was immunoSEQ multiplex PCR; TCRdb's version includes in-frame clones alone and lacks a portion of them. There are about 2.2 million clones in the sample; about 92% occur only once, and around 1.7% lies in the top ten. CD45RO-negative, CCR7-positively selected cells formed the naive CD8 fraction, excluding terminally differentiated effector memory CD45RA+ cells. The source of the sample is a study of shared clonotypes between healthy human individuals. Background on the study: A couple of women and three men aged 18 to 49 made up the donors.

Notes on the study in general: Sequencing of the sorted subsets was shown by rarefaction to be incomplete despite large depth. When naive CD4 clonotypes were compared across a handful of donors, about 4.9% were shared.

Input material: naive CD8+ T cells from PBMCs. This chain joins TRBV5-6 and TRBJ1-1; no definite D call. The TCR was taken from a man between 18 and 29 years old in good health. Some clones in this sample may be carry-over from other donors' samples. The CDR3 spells CASSFYRMNTEAFF. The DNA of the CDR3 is TGTGCCAGCAGCTTCTACAGAATGAACACTGAAGCTTTCTTT.